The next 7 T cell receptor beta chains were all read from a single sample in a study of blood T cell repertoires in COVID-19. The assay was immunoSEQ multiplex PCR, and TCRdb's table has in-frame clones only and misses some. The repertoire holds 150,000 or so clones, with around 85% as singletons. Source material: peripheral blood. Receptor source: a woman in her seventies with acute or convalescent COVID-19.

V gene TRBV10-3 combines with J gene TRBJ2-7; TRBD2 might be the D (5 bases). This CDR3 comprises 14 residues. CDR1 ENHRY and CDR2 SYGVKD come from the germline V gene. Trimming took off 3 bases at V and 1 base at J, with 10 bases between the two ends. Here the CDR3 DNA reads TGTGCCATCAGTGATGGCAGGAGGTCCTACGAGCAGTACTTC. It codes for CAISDGRRSYEQYF.

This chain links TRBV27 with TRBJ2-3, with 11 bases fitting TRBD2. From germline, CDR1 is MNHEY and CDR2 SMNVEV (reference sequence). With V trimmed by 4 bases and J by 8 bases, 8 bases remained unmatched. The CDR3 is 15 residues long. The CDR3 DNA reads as TGTGCCAGCAGTTCTCTAGCGGGGGGACGACCTACGCAGTATTTT. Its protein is CASSSLAGGRPTQYF.

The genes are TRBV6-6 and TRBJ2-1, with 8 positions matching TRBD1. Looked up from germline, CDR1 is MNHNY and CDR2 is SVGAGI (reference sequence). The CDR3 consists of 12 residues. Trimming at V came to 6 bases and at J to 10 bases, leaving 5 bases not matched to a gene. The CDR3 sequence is CASSPDRGEQFF. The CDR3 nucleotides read TGTGCCAGCAGCCCCGACAGGGGAGAGCAGTTCTTC.

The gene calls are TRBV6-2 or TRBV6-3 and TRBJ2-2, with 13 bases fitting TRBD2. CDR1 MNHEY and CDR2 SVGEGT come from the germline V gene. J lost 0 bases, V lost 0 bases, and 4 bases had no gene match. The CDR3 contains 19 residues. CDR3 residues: CASSYSGTSGVPNTGELFF. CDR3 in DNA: TGTGCCAGCAGTTACTCCGGGACTAGCGGGGTGCCGAACACCGGGGAGCTGTTTTTT.

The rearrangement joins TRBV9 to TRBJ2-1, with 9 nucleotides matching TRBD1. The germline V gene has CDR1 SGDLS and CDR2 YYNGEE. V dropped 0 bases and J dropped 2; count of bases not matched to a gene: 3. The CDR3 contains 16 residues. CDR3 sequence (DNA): TGTGCCAGCAGCGTAGGCGGACAGGGGACCTACAATGAGCAGTTCTTC. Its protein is CASSVGGQGTYNEQFF. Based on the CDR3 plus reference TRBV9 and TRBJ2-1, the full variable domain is DSGVTQTPKHLITATGQRVTLRCSPRSGDLSVYWYQQSLDQGLQFLIQYYNGEERAKGNILERFSAQQFPDLHSELNLSSLELGDSALYFCASSVGGQGTYNEQFFGPGTRLTVL.

The DNA for the CDR3 is TGTGCCAGCAGCCATTGGGCTAGCGGGGGGGGATCAGGGGAGACCCAGTACTTC. Translated, it gives CASSHWASGGGSGETQYF. The gene calls are TRBV3-1 (or the pseudogene TRBV3-2) and TRBJ2-5; 12 bases align to TRBD2. The CDR3 contains 18 residues. V lost 3 bases, J lost 5 bases, and 13 bases stayed unmatched. Germline CDR1 is LGHDT and CDR2 is YNNKEL (reference sequence).

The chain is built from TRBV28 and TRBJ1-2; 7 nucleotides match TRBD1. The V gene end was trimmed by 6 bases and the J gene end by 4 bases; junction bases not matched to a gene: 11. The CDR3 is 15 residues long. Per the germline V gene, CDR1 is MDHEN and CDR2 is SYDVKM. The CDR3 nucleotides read TGTGCCAGCAGCCTAATACAGGGGACGGTCTATGGCTACACCTTC. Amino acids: CASSLIQGTVYGYTF.